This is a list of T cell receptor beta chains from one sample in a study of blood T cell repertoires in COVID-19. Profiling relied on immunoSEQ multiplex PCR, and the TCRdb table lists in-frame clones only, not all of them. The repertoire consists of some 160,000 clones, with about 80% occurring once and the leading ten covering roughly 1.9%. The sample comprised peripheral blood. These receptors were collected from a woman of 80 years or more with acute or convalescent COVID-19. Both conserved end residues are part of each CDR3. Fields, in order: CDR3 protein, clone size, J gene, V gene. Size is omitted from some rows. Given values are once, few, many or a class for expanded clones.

CASSIRRKTGTLQETQYF,-,TRBJ2-5,TRBV7-2
CASSTTSGRGELFF,-,TRBJ2-2,TRBV9
CASSSGLAGGADTQYF,once,TRBJ2-3,TRBV7-2
CASSSTSEDTQYF,once,TRBJ2-3,TRBV6-6
CAISAGQINGNTIYF,few,TRBJ1-3,TRBV10-3
CASSSRVGTLHF,-,TRBJ1-6,TRBV7-8
CASTLLPQENTEAFF,-,TRBJ1-1,TRBV6-6
CASSLSSGGTEAFF,-,TRBJ1-1,TRBV27
CASSPVSGSYNEQFF,-,TRBJ2-1,TRBV18
CASTETWGPGNTIYF,few,TRBJ1-3,TRBV28
CASSQDLGNQPQHF,-,TRBJ1-5,TRBV4-3
CASGTSGGPSDTQYF,-,TRBJ2-3,TRBV5-1
CASSLLELEQYF,-,TRBJ2-7,TRBV11-2
CATSPSTREGHEQYF,-,TRBJ2-7,TRBV15
CAWSPTNAGSLHF,-,TRBJ1-6,TRBV30
CASSKPSGGSSYNEQFF,-,TRBJ2-1,TRBV21-1
CAISEWTGGTGELFF,-,TRBJ2-2,TRBV10-3
CASSPMNEKLFF,once,TRBJ1-4,TRBV6-5
CATSDQGTAQETQYF,-,TRBJ2-5,TRBV24-1
CASSSAGIGYEQYF,-,TRBJ2-7,TRBV7-9
CASSLWGGRQFF,-,TRBJ2-1,TRBV7-2
CASSQDLRTVLYGYTF,-,TRBJ1-2,TRBV4-2
CAISESLSGATGEQYF,-,TRBJ2-7,TRBV10-3
CASSLAPGLSYEQYF,-,TRBJ2-7,TRBV5-1
CASSRGQHYGYTF,-,TRBJ1-2,TRBV5-1
CASSQETQSGTDTQYF,-,TRBJ2-3,TRBV3-1/TRBV3-2
CASSLSFSSGTEAFF,-,TRBJ1-1,TRBV5-1
CASSSPEGGNEQFF,-,TRBJ2-1,TRBV7-2
CASSLLAFAGELFF,-,TRBJ2-2,TRBV3-1/TRBV3-2
CASSQGRETQYF,-,TRBJ2-5,TRBV19
CASSRDTKGSTQYF,-,TRBJ2-3,TRBV5-5
CASSHRWTESEQFF,-,TRBJ2-1,TRBV19
CASSFRVLDRRNTIYF,-,TRBJ1-3,TRBV5-6
CASSQANSVATQYF,-,TRBJ2-5,TRBV4-3